Presented here are 18 T cell receptor beta chains from one specimen sequenced in a study of T cell responses to AZD1222 COVID-19 vaccine. Sequenced by immunoSEQ multiplex PCR; TCRdb stores in-frame clones only, minus some. The data contain about 120,000 clones, roughly nine tenths of them singletons. Sequencing was performed on peripheral blood, taken on day 0 of AZD1222 vaccination. The origin of the receptors is an adult in good health.

The chain couples TRBV4-1 to TRBJ2-2; 7 nucleotides match TRBD1. The germline gives CDR1 MGHRA, CDR2 YSYEKL. The CDR3 is 16 residues long. V dropped 4 bases and J dropped 1; count of bases not matched to a gene: 6. The CDR3 coding sequence is TGCGCCAGCAGCCCGCAGGGACAGCTGAACACCGGGGAGCTGTTTTTT. As protein: CASSPQGQLNTGELFF.

V usage is TRBV28 and J usage is TRBJ2-1, with 9 nucleotides matching TRBD1. V lost 3 bases and J lost 7; bases outside the gene matches: 4. Germline CDR1 reads MDHEN; CDR2 reads SYDVKM. CDR3 length equals 14 residues. CDR3 protein: CASSFNRGLNEQFF. DNA of the CDR3: TGTGCCAGCAGTTTCAACAGGGGGCTAAATGAGCAGTTCTTC.

This rearrangement joins TRBV12-3 or TRBV12-4 to TRBJ1-5, with unresolved D. The CDR3 is 13 amino acids. Trimming shortened V by 3 bases and J by 1 base, and 4 bases separated the two germline ends. The chain's CDR3 is CASSLESNQPQHF. The CDR3 DNA is TGTGCCAGCAGTTTGGAGAGCAATCAGCCCCAGCATTTT.

This clone came up a few times. The rearrangement uses TRBV19 and TRBJ2-7; D is uncertain. V lost 5 bases to trimming and J lost 5 bases, with 10 bases between them. Germline V gives CDR1 LNHDA, CDR2 SQIVND (reference sequence). CDR3 size: 12 residues. The CDR3, as DNA: TGTGCCAGTAGTTTCGGAGAGAACGAGCAGTACTTC. This translates into CASSFGENEQYF.

This clone has a single count. The rearrangement uses TRBV11-1 and TRBJ2-1; 8 positions agree with TRBD1. V was clipped by 5 bases and J by 8 bases; unmatched bases: 8. This CDR3 spans 14 amino acids. CDR1 and CDR2 from the germline V gene are SGHAT and FQDESV (reference sequence). The DNA of the CDR3 is TGTGCCAGCAGCCGAGGACAGGGAAGGGATGAGCAGTTCTTC. Translating gives CASSRGQGRDEQFF.

Written as DNA, the CDR3 is TGTGCCAGCAGCGGCCGGGGGCCAGAGACCCAGTACTTC. This codes for CASSGRGPETQYF. The gene calls are TRBV7-9 and TRBJ2-5; TRBD1 or TRBD2 may be the D gene (6 bases each). The V end lost 5 bases, the J end lost 4 bases, and 11 bases lay between the germline ends. The CDR3 extends over 13 amino acids. From germline, CDR1 is SEHNR and CDR2 FQNEAQ (reference sequence). Combining the CDR3 with reference TRBV7-9 and TRBJ2-5 gives the whole variable domain DTGVSQNPRHKITKRGQNVTFRCDPISEHNRLYWYRQTLGQGPEFLTYFQNEAQLEKSRLLSDRFSAERPKGSFSTLEIQRTEQGDSAMYLCASSGRGPETQYFGPGTRLLVL.

J is TRBJ2-1 and V is TRBV5-1; D is unresolved. Germline CDR1 SGHRS, CDR2 YFSETQ. The CDR3 consists of 12 residues. Trimming took 0 bases from V and 8 from J, leaving 6 bases between them. CDR3 amino acids: CASSLAGDEQFF. The CDR3 DNA follows: TGCGCCAGCAGCTTGGCTGGGGATGAGCAGTTCTTC.

The J gene is TRBJ2-3, the V gene TRBV7-3, with D possibly matching TRBD1 (6 bases). Germline CDR1 SGHTA, CDR2 FQGTGA. Trimming left V 4 bases short and J 4 bases short, with 6 bases between. There are 12 residues in the CDR3. Here the CDR3 reads CASSSGADTQYF. Here the CDR3 DNA reads TGTGCCAGCAGCTCAGGGGCAGATACGCAGTATTTT.

The chain has TRBV7-3 and TRBJ2-1; TRBD1 might be the D (5 bases). This CDR3 is built from 15 residues. Germline CDR1 SGHTA, CDR2 FQGTGA. Trimming pared 5 bases from V and 12 bases from J, leaving 23 bases between. The CDR3 nucleotides are TGTGCCAGCAGCCCTTGGGGCTCTGCGGACGACAGGCAGTTCTTC. Protein sequence: CASSPWGSADDRQFF.

This clone was detected only once. The gene calls are TRBV2 and TRBJ2-1; weak D call: TRBD2 (6 bases). Trimming removed 8 bases at V and 5 bases at J, with 16 bases between. CDR3 length: 14 residues. Germline V gene data show CDR1 as SNHLY and CDR2 as FYNNEI. As DNA, the CDR3 is TGTGCCAGCCTCCCCGGGAGCGGCGACAATGAGCAGTTCTTC. Translation gives CASLPGSGDNEQFF. The variable domain in full, completed from reference TRBV2 and TRBJ2-1, reads EPEVTQTPSHQVTQMGQEVILRCVPISNHLYFYWYRQILGQKVEFLVSFYNNEISEKSEIFDDQFSVERPDGSNFTLKIRSTKLEDSAMYFCASLPGSGDNEQFFGPGTRLTVL.

The chain combines TRBV11-3 with TRBJ2-1; D gene unclear. CDR1 is SGHNT, CDR2 YENEEA, per germline. Trimming pared 2 bases from V and 8 bases from J, leaving 4 bases between. This CDR3 has 11 amino acids. CDR3 nucleotides: TGTGCCAGCAGCTTACAACATGAGCAGTTCTTC. It is translated as CASSLQHEQFF.

The chain carries TRBV11-2 and TRBJ2-7; D is unclear. Germline CDR1 is SGHAT and CDR2 is FQNNGV. This CDR3 region has 13 residues. V lost 1 base to trimming and J lost 1 base, with 5 bases between them. This CDR3 reads CASSLAYSYEQYF. CDR3 nucleotide sequence: TGTGCCAGCAGCTTAGCCTATTCCTACGAGCAGTACTTC.

This sequence joins TRBV18 and TRBJ2-2; unclear D gene. Deletions cut 3 bases from V and 0 bases from J, with 11 bases between. The length of the CDR3 is 16 residues. Germline V gene lookup returns CDR1 KGHSH and CDR2 LQKENI. This CDR3 reads CASSPPAGTNTGELFF. In DNA form, the CDR3 reads TGTGCCAGCTCACCGCCCGCCGGTACGAACACCGGGGAGCTGTTTTTT. The variable domain in full, with the rest retrieved from reference TRBV18 and TRBJ2-2, is NAGVMQNPRHLVRRRGQEARLRCSPMKGHSHVYWYRQLPEEGLKFMVYLQKENIIDESGMPKERFSAEFPKEGPSILRIQQVVRGDSAAYFCASSPPAGTNTGELFFGEGSRLTVL.

This chain uses TRBV4-3 with TRBJ2-7; TRBD2 agrees at 9 bases. The V segment lost 0 bases and the J segment 3 bases; nucleotides outside the gene matches: 3. Looked up from germline, CDR1 is LGHNA and CDR2 is YSLEER. The CDR3 is made up of 15 amino acids. The CDR3 is CASSQDGSGSYEQYF. The CDR3 DNA sequence: TGCGCCAGCAGCCAAGATGGTAGCGGGAGCTACGAGCAGTACTTC.

The gene calls are TRBV6-4 and TRBJ2-3; TRBD2 aligns across 10 bases. The CDR3 totals 15 residues. CDR1 and CDR2 (germline): MRHNA, SNTAGT. J gave up 3 bases and V 3 bases, and 3 bases lay outside the gene matches. The CDR3 sequence: CASSEIAGGTDTQYF. CDR3 DNA: TGTGCCAGCAGTGAGATAGCGGGAGGAACAGATACGCAGTATTTT.

This chain uses TRBV29-1 with TRBJ2-7, with 13 bases matching TRBD2. The V and J ends lost 6 bases and 4 bases, in that order; junction bases with no gene match: 6. This CDR3 has 14 residues. CDR1 is SQVTM, CDR2 ANQGSEA, per germline. In DNA form, the CDR3 reads TGCAGCGTCGCGGGACTAGCGGGATCATACGAGCAGTACTTC. Encoded protein: CSVAGLAGSYEQYF.

The chain carries TRBV27 and TRBJ2-7; possibly TRBD2 for D (5 bases). CDR3 size: 12 residues. V was cut by 3 bases and J by 6 bases, with 9 bases left in between. Germline V gives CDR1 MNHEY, CDR2 SMNVEV (reference sequence). The CDR3 DNA reads as TGTGCCAGCAGTTTCCTCGGAGGCGAGCAGTACTTC. Amino acid sequence: CASSFLGGEQYF.

The chain recombines TRBV27 with TRBJ2-1; 11 nucleotides line up with TRBD2. After removal of 3 bases from V and 3 bases from J, the junction contained 4 bases not matched to a gene. This CDR3 has 16 amino acids. Germline V gene lookup returns CDR1 MNHEY and CDR2 SMNVEV (reference sequence). CDR3 protein: CASSFLLAGGYNEQFF. DNA of the CDR3: TGTGCCAGCAGTTTCCTCCTAGCGGGAGGCTACAATGAGCAGTTCTTC.